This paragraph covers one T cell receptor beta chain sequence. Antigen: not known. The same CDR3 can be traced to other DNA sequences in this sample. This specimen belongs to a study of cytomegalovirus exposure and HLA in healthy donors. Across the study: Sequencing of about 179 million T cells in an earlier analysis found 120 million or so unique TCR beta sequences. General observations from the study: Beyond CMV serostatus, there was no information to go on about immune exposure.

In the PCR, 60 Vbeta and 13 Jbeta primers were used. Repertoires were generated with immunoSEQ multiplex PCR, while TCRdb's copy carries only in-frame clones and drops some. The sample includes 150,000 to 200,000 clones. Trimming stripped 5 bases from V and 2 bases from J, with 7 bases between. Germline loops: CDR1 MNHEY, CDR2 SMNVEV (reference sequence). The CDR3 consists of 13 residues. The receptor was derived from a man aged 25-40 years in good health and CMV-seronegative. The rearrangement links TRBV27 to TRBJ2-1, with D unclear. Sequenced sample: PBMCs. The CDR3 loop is CASSPRPYNEQFF. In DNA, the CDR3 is TGTGCCAGCAGTCCTAGGCCCTACAATGAGCAGTTCTTC.